The entry below describes one TCR beta chain. The antigen it recognizes is unknown. No clone much larger than this one lies a single base away; base qualities are absent. Another Seattle source contributed samples from volunteer blood donors who had recovered from COVID-19. The collaborating institutions used their own protocols to collect whole blood in K2EDTA tubes. Collaborator samples were shipped for TCRbeta analysis as frozen whole blood, isolated PBMCs, or DNA extracted from either sample type. This entry is derived from a study of blood T cell repertoires in COVID-19 (dated by TCRdb to 2020 to 2021). In terms of the full investigation: The collaborator samples originated in the United States, Italy and Spain and spanned the acute and convalescent phases of COVID-19. The repertoires were released in a freely available public database meant as a resource for research on the immune response to SARS-CoV-2. Samples were obtained from the ongoing ImmuneRACE study (first 160 participants) and from 1,254 subjects provided by 6 global collaborators. HLA class I and class II types, where available, came from metadata supplied by the sample provider rather than from assay-based typing. Deeply sampled blood TCRbeta repertoires from subjects exposed to, actively infected with, or recovered from COVID-19 were included in the dataset. The prospective study material was composed of cDNA or gDNA derived from T cells, B-cell-depleted T cells, or PBMCs. Nearly every sample came with metadata listing a de-identified subject ID, COVID-19 status, age in years and sex. What the work shows at the level of the full study, not this receptor alone: How much clinical and demographic metadata was included differed by source and by participant, and the metadata was provided uncurated.

Taken from the germline V gene, the CDR1 and CDR2 loops are SGHDT and YYEEEE. The CDR3 has 16 amino acids, counting the end cysteine and phenylalanine. Here the CDR3 DNA is all that survives: 48 bases in frame from base 1. Trimmed from V: 4 bases; trimmed from J: 2 bases; junction bases lacking a gene match: 8. TCRbeta CDR3 regions were amplified from genomic DNA by means of the immunoSEQ Assay, a bias-controlled multiplex PCR. Per the source publication's procedure: The number of nucleated cells in each sample was estimated by amplification of reference gene primers within the assay. Sequence reads were collapsed and filtered to measure the absolute abundance of every unique TCRbeta CDR3 rearrangement. For each sample, productive Simpson clonality was calculated by taking the square root of Simpson's diversity index across productive rearrangements. TCRdb stores this immuneACCESS table with in-frame sequences only. Part of the clones is absent; in the studies checked, under half of the shortfall reflects unresolved V genes, and no reason is known for the rest. V, J and clone size are taken as reported in that table, and D and trimming were inferred from the DNA itself. This sample gives 200,000 to 250,000 clones in total; about 85% of them show up just once. The top ten hold more than 10% of the sample.

The sequence joins TRBV5-6 to TRBJ2-5, with 10 bases in between that match TRBD2. The clonotype comes from a woman aged 18-30 years who had recovered from COVID-19. Sequencing was performed on peripheral blood. Here is the DNA: TGTGCCAGCAGCCTCCCGGGACTAGCGCCACAAGAGACCCAGTACTTC. This codes for CASSLPGLAPQETQYF.